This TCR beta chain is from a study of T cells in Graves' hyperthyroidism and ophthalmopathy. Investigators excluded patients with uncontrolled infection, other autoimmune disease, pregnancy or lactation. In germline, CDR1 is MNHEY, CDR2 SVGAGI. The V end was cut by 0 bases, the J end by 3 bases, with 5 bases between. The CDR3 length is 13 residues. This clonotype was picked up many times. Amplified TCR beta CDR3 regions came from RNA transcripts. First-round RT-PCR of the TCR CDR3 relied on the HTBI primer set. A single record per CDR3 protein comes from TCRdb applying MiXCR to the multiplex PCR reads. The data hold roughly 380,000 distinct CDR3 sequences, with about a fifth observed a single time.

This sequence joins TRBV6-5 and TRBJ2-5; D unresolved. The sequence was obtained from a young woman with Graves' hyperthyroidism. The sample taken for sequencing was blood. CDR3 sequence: CASSYSLEETQYF. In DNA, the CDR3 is TGTGCCAGCAGTTACTCTCTCGAAGAGACCCAGTACTTC.